This T cell receptor beta chain came from a study of T-cell memory formation after mild COVID-19. As for the study in general: TCR clusters were largely donor specific. The study's findings and limits: Day 15 to 85 contractors were CD4/CD8 balanced; later expanders leaned CD4+. Some responding clones appeared in pre-infection memory, suggesting cross-reactive memory joined.

TCRdb redid the calling of the 5' RACE reads with MiXCR, one entry per CDR3 protein. In the table there are fewer than 650,000 distinct CDR3 sequences, 17% of which are singletons. Trimming removed 6 bases at V and 10 bases at J, with 15 bases between. Germline V gene sequence: CDR1 MNHEY, CDR2 SVGAGI. The CDR3 totals 12 residues. This clonotype was observed a few times. No antigen is known for it. V is TRBV6-5 and J is TRBJ1-1, with D tentatively TRBD1 (5 bases). The sequence was obtained from an adult woman who had mild COVID-19 (a few samples of this study predate the infection). Cell type and time point are not known. The specimen was PBMCs or a T cell subset sorted from them (not recorded which). DNA of the CDR3: TGTGCCAGCAGAGACCCGGGTGGGGGAGCTTTCTTT. Its protein is CASRDPGGGAFF.